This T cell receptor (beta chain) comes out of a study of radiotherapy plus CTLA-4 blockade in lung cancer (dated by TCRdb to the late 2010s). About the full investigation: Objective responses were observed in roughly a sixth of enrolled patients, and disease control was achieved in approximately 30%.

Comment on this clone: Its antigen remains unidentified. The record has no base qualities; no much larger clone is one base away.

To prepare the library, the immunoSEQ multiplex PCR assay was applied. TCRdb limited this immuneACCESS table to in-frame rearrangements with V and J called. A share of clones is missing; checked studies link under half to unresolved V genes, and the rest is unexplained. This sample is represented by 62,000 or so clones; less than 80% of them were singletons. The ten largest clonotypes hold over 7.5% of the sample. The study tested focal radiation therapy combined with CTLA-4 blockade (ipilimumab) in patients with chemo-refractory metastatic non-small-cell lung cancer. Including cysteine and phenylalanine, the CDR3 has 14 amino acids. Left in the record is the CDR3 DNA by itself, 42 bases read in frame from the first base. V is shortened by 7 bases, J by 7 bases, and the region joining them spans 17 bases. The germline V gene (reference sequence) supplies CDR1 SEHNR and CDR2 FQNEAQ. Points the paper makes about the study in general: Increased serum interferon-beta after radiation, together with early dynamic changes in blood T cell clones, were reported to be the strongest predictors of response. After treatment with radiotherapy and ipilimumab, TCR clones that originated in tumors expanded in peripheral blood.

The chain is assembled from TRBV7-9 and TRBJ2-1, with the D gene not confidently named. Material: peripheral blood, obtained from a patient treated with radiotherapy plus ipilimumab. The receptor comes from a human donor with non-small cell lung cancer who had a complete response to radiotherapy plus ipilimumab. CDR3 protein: CASKSQIMVNEQFF. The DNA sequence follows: TGTGCCAGCAAGTCCCAGATTATGGTGAATGAGCAGTTCTTC.